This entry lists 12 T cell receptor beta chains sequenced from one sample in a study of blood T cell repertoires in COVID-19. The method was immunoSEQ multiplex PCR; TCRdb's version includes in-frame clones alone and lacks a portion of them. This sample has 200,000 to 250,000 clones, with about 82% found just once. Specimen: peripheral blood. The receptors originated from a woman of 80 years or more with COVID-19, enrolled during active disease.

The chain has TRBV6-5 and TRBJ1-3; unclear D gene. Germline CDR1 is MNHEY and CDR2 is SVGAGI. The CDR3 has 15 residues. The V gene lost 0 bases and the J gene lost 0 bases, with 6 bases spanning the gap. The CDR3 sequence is CASSYSLLSGNTIYF. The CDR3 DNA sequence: TGTGCCAGCAGTTACTCGTTACTCTCTGGAAACACCATATATTTT.

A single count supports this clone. CDR3 coding DNA: TGTGCCTGGAGTGTAGGGCGCAGGGGAACTTATGGCTACACCTTC. Residues: CAWSVGRRGTYGYTF. This chain connects TRBV30 to TRBJ1-2, with a possible D match to TRBD1 (6 bases). Trimming took 0 bases from V and 5 from J, leaving 16 bases between them. This CDR3 spans 15 amino acids. The V gene's germline CDR1 is GTSNPN and CDR2 SVGIG (reference sequence).

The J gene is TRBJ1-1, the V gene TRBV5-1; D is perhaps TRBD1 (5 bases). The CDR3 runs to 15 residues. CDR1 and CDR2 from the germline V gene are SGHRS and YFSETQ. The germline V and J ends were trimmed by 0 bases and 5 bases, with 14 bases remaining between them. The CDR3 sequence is CASSLEEVRGTEAFF. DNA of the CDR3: TGCGCCAGCAGCTTGGAAGAGGTGCGGGGGACTGAAGCTTTCTTT.

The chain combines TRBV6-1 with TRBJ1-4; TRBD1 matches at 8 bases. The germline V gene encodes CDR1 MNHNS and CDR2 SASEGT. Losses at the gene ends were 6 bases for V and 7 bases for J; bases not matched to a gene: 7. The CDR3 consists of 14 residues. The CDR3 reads CASSPDRGGEKLFF. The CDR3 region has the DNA TGTGCCAGCAGCCCCGACAGGGGTGGTGAAAAACTGTTTTTT.

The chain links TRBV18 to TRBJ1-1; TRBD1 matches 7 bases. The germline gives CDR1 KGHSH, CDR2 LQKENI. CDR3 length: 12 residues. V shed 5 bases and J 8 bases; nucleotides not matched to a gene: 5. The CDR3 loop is CASSSSQGEAFF. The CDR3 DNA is TGTGCCAGCTCATCCTCACAGGGGGAAGCTTTCTTT.

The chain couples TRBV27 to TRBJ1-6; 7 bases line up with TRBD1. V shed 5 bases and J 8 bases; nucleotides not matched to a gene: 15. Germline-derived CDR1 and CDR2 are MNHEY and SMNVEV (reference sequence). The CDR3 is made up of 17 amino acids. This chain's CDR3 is CASSPRPLTGTDSPLHF. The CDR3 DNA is TGTGCCAGCAGTCCAAGACCTCTGACAGGGACCGATTCACCCCTCCACTTT.

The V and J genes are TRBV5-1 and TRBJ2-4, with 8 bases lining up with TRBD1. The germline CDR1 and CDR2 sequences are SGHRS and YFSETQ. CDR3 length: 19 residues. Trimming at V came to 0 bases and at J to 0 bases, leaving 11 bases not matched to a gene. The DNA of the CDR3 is TGCGCCAGCAGCTTGGACCCGACAGGGGACCAAATAGCCAAAAACATTCAGTACTTC. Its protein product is CASSLDPTGDQIAKNIQYF. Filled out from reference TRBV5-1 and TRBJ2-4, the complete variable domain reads KAGVTQTPRYLIKTRGQQVTLSCSPISGHRSVSWYQQTPGQGLQFLFEYFSETQRNKGNFPGRFSGRQFSNSRSEMNVSTLELGDSALYLCASSLDPTGDQIAKNIQYFGAGTRLSVL.

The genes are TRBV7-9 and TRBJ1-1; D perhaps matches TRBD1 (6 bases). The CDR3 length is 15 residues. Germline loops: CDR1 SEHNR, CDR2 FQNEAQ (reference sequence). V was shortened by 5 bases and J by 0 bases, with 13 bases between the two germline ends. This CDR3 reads CASSPPGAMNTEAFF. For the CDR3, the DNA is TGTGCCAGCAGCCCTCCAGGGGCGATGAACACTGAAGCTTTCTTT.

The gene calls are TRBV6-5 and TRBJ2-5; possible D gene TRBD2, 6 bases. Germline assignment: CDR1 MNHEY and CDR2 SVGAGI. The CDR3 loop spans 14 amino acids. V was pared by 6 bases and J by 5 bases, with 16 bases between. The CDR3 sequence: CASRSMGGRETQYF. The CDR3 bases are TGTGCCAGCAGGAGTATGGGGGGTCGGGAGACCCAGTACTTC.

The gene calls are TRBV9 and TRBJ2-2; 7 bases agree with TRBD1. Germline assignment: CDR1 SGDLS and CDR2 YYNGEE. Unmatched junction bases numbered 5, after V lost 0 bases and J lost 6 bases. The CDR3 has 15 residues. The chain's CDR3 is CASSVAGGTAGELFF. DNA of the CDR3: TGTGCCAGCAGCGTAGCAGGGGGAACGGCCGGGGAGCTGTTTTTT. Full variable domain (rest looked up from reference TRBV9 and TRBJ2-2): DSGVTQTPKHLITATGQRVTLRCSPRSGDLSVYWYQQSLDQGLQFLIQYYNGEERAKGNILERFSAQQFPDLHSELNLSSLELGDSALYFCASSVAGGTAGELFFGEGSRLTVL.

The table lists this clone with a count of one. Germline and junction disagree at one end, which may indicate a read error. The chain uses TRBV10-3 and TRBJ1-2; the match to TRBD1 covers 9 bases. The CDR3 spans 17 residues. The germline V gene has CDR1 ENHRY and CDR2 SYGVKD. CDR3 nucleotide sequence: TGTGCCATCAGCTCTACAGGGACAGGGAACGAGAACTATGGCCACACCTTC. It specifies CAISSTGTGNENYGHTF.

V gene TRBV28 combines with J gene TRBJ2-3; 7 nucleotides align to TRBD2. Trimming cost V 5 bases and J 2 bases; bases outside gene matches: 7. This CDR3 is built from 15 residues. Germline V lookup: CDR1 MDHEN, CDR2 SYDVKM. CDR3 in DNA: TGTGCCAGCAGTGGTTCCGGGACTACCACAGATACGCAGTATTTT. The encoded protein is CASSGSGTTTDTQYF. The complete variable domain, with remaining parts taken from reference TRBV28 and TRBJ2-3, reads DVKVTQSSRYLVKRTGEKVFLECVQDMDHENMFWYRQDPGLGLRLIYFSYDVKMKEKGDIPEGYSVSREKKERFSLILESASTNQTSMYLCASSGSGTTTDTQYFGPGTRLTVL.